This T cell receptor (beta chain) derives from a study of monozygotic twins with inflammatory bowel disease. General study results and limits: A single strong IBD-associated signal or clonotype was not supported by the findings. Repertoire similarity was not found to differ between concordant and discordant twins, possibly from limited power. Different T cell subtypes could not be distinguished.

In regard to this clonotype: Its matching antigen is unknown.

Reprocessing the 5' RACE reads, TCRdb reports a single entry for every CDR3 protein and omits DNA. The sample includes around 150,000 distinct CDR3 sequences. Germline V lookup: CDR1 GTSNPN, CDR2 SVGIG (reference sequence). This CDR3 has 13 amino acids. The chain links TRBV30 to TRBJ1-4; TCRdb proposes TRBD1, but this gene call is untestable without DNA. The TCR sequence derives from a human donor with ulcerative colitis or Crohn's disease, or a healthy co-twin of an affected twin (not recorded which). Specimen: blood. The CDR3 reads CAWSVLDREKLFF.